This entry lists 12 T cell receptor beta chains sequenced from one sample in a study of blood T cell repertoires in COVID-19 (dated by TCRdb to the early 2020s). Libraries were built with the immunoSEQ multiplex PCR assay. What TCRdb holds here is the immuneACCESS table cut down to in-frame rearrangements. Part of the clones is not present; checked against another copy, under half of the missing clones reflect an unresolved V gene, and the others are unexplained. Present in this sample are under 300,000 clones, approximately 85% of which were seen just once. The ten largest make up over 10% of the sample. The sequenced sample was peripheral blood. These receptors were obtained from a woman aged 55-70 years with active or convalescent COVID-19.

Only a few counts were recorded for this clone. This sequence joins TRBV7-8 and TRBJ1-1; D might be TRBD1 (5 bases). The CDR3 has 14 amino acids. The germline V and J ends were trimmed by 4 bases and 6 bases, with 15 bases remaining between them. The germline gives CDR1 SGHVS, CDR2 FQNEAQ. CDR3 sequence: CASSYRQYGSEAFF. The CDR3 DNA is TGTGCCAGCAGCTACAGACAGTACGGGTCTGAAGCTTTCTTT.

This clone showed up just a few times. This chain links TRBV9 with TRBJ1-1; D is unclear. Germline assignment: CDR1 SGDLS and CDR2 YYNGEE. V shed 3 bases and J shed 1 base, with 13 bases lying between them. The CDR3 length is 15 residues. The CDR3 reads CASSDHAAGNTEAFF. As DNA, the CDR3 is TGTGCCAGCAGCGACCATGCGGCGGGGAACACTGAAGCTTTCTTT.

The rearrangement uses TRBV4-3 and TRBJ1-4; 8 bases map to TRBD1. Germline assignment: CDR1 LGHNA and CDR2 YSLEER. This CDR3 is 15 amino acids long. Trimming took 3 bases from V and 6 from J; bases not matched to a gene: 6. CDR3 in amino acids: CASSQHRGGDEKLFF. In nucleotides, the CDR3 is TGCGCCAGCAGCCAGCACAGGGGGGGAGATGAAAAACTGTTTTTT.

In its sample, this clone was seen a few times. This chain links TRBV28 with TRBJ1-1; D is possibly TRBD1 (6 bases). The CDR3 spans 14 residues. The V and J ends lost 8 bases and 1 base respectively, with 14 bases between them. In germline, CDR1 is MDHEN, CDR2 SYDVKM. The CDR3 protein is CASGSGTWNTEAFF. Here the CDR3 DNA reads TGTGCCAGCGGGTCCGGGACATGGAACACTGAAGCTTTCTTT.

The rearrangement joins TRBV29-1 to TRBJ2-5; 11 bases are shared with TRBD2. The CDR3 covers 16 residues. Germline CDR1 and CDR2: SQVTM and ANQGSEA. The trim removed 0 bases at V and 5 bases at J, leaving 8 bases unmatched. CDR3 sequence reads: CSVEELAGEIWETQYF. CDR3 DNA sequence: TGCAGCGTTGAAGAACTAGCGGGGGAAATTTGGGAGACCCAGTACTTC.

The chain is built from TRBV4-1 and TRBJ2-7; 9 bases are shared with TRBD1. Germline values: CDR1 MGHRA, CDR2 YSYEKL. CDR3 length equals 15 residues. Trimming cost V 3 bases and J 2 bases; bases outside gene matches: 5. In nucleotides, the CDR3 is TGCGCCAGCAGCCACGGTCGACAGGGGGCCTACGAGCAGTACTTC. It encodes CASSHGRQGAYEQYF.

Details on this clone: The sample contains more than one DNA sequence encoding this CDR3. This chain links TRBV30 with TRBJ1-5; 8 bases fit TRBD1. The CDR3 consists of 14 residues. Losses at the gene ends were 0 bases for V and 2 bases for J; bases not matched to a gene: 0. Germline V gives CDR1 GTSNPN, CDR2 SVGIG (reference sequence). CDR3 DNA sequence: TGTGCCTGGAGTGTACAGGGGGGCAATCAGCCCCAGCATTTT. It codes for CAWSVQGGNQPQHF.

This clone was observed a handful of times. The chain couples TRBV27 to TRBJ2-5, with a possible D match to TRBD2 (6 bases). V shed 5 bases and J shed 4 bases, with 17 bases lying between them. The CDR3 totals 15 residues. The germline gives CDR1 MNHEY, CDR2 SMNVEV (reference sequence). The CDR3 DNA is TGTGCCAGCAGTCCGCGGGCCGGAGGGGCAGAGACCCAGTACTTC. Translation gives CASSPRAGGAETQYF.

Turning to this clone: Other DNA variants within this sample encode the same CDR3. The chain has TRBV6-5 and TRBJ2-7, with TRBD1 matching 7 bases. Germline V CDR1 and CDR2: MNHEY, SVGAGI. The junction had 6 bases not matched to a gene; V was cut back by 6 bases and J by 7 bases. This CDR3 region has 12 residues. The CDR3 region has the DNA TGTGCCAGCAGCCGACAGGGCTTGGAGCAGTACTTC. This gives the protein CASSRQGLEQYF.

The chain employs TRBV19 and TRBJ1-6, with D perhaps TRBD1 (6 bases). Germline values: CDR1 LNHDA, CDR2 SQIVND (reference sequence). Trimming removed 4 bases from V and 0 bases from J, with 13 bases in between. The CDR3 consists of 17 residues. The CDR3 is CASSSRGRYSYNSPLHF. In nucleotides, the CDR3 is TGTGCCAGTAGTAGCAGGGGCCGTTACTCCTATAATTCACCCCTCCACTTT. Looking up the rest from reference TRBV19 and TRBJ1-6 gives the full variable domain: DGGITQSPKYLFRKEGQNVTLSCEQNLNHDAMYWYRQDPGQGLRLIYYSQIVNDFQKGDIAEGYSVSREKKESFPLTVTSAQKNPTAFYLCASSSRGRYSYNSPLHFGNGTRLTVT.

The CDR3 DNA sequence: TGTGCCAGCAGCTTAGCGGGGGGGTCGAACACCGGGGAGCTGTTTTTT. It is translated as CASSLAGGSNTGELFF. V gene TRBV7-7 combines with J gene TRBJ2-2; 7 bases match TRBD2. The V gene's germline CDR1 is SSHAT and CDR2 FNYEAQ (reference sequence). The CDR3 length is 16 residues. V lost 0 bases and J lost 0; bases outside the gene matches: 1. The full variable domain, completed using reference TRBV7-7 and TRBJ2-2, is GAGVSQSPRYKVTKRGQDVTLRCDPISSHATLYWYQQALGQGPEFLTYFNYEAQPDKSGLPSDRFSAERPEGSISTLTIQRTEQRDSAMYRCASSLAGGSNTGELFFGEGSRLTVL.

V and J are TRBV3-1 (or the pseudogene TRBV3-2) and TRBJ2-1; 8 nucleotides line up with TRBD2. Per germline, CDR1 LGHDT and CDR2 YNNKEL (reference sequence). The CDR3 runs 15 residues. V trimming: 5 bases; J trimming: 1 base; junction bases outside the gene matches: 4. The CDR3 here is CASSARGGSYNEQFF. The DNA for the CDR3 is TGTGCCAGCAGCGCTCGGGGGGGTTCCTACAATGAGCAGTTCTTC.